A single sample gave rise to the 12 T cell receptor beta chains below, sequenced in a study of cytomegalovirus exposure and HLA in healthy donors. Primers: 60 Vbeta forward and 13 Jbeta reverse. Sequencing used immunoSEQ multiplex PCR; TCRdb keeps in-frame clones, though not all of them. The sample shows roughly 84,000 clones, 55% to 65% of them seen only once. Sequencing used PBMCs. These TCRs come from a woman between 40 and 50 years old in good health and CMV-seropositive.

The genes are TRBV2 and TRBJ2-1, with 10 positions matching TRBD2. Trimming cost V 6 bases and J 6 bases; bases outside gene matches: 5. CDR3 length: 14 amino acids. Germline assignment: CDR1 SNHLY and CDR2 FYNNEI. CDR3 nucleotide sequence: TGTGCCAGCAGGGCAGGACTAGCGGTCAATGAGCAGTTCTTC. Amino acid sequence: CASRAGLAVNEQFF.

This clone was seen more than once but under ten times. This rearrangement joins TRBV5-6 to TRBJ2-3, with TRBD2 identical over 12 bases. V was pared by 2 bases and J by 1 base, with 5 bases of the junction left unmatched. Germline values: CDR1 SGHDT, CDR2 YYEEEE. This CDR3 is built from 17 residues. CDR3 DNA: TGTGCCAGCAGCTTCCTAGCGGGGGGGCCCGGCACAGATACGCAGTATTTT. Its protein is CASSFLAGGPGTDTQYF. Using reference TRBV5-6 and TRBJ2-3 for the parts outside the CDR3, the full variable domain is DAGVTQSPTHLIKTRGQQVTLRCSPKSGHDTVSWYQQALGQGPQFIFQYYEEEERQRGNFPDRFSGHQFPNYSSELNVNALLLGDSALYLCASSFLAGGPGTDTQYFGPGTRLTVL.

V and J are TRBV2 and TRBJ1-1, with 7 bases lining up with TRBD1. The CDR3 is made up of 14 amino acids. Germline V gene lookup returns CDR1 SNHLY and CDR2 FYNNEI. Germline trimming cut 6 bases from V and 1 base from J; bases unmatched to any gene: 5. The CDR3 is CASRAEGANTEAFF. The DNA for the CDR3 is TGTGCCAGCAGGGCGGAGGGGGCGAACACTGAAGCTTTCTTT.

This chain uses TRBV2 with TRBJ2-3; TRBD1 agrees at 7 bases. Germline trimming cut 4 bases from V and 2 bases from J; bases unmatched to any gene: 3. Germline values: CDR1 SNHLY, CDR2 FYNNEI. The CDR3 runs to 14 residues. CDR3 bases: TGTGCCAGCAGTGGACAGGGCTTCACAGATACGCAGTATTTT. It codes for CASSGQGFTDTQYF. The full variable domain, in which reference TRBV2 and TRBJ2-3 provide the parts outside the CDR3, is EPEVTQTPSHQVTQMGQEVILRCVPISNHLYFYWYRQILGQKVEFLVSFYNNEISEKSEIFDDQFSVERPDGSNFTLKIRSTKLEDSAMYFCASSGQGFTDTQYFGPGTRLTVL.

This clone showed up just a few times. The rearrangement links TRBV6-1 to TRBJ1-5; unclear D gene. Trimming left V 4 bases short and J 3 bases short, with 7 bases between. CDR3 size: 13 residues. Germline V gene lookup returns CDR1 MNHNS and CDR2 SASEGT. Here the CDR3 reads CASSGNNNQPQHF. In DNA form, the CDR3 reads TGTGCCAGCAGTGGAAACAACAATCAGCCCCAGCATTTT.

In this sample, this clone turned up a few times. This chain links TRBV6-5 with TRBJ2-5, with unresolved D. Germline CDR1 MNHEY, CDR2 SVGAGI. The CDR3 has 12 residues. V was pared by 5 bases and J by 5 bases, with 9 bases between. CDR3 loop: CASSTAGETQYF. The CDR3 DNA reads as TGTGCCAGCAGTACCGCCGGTGAGACCCAGTACTTC.

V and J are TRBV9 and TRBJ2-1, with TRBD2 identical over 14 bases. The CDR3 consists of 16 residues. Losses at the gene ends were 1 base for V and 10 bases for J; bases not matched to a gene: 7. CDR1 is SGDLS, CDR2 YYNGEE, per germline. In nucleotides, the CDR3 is TGTGCCAGCAGCGTAACAGGGACTAGCGGGAGCGGCGAGCAGTTCTTC. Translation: CASSVTGTSGSGEQFF. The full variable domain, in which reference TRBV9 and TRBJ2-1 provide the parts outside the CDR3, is DSGVTQTPKHLITATGQRVTLRCSPRSGDLSVYWYQQSLDQGLQFLIQYYNGEERAKGNILERFSAQQFPDLHSELNLSSLELGDSALYFCASSVTGTSGSGEQFFGPGTRLTVL.

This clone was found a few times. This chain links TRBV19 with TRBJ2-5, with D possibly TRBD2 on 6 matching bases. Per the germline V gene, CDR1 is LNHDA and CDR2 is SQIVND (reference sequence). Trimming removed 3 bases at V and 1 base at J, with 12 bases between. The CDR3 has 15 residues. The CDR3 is CASSIRRGVQETQYF. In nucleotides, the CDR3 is TGTGCCAGTAGTATTAGGAGGGGAGTCCAAGAGACCCAGTACTTC. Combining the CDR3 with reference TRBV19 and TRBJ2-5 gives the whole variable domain DGGITQSPKYLFRKEGQNVTLSCEQNLNHDAMYWYRQDPGQGLRLIYYSQIVNDFQKGDIAEGYSVSREKKESFPLTVTSAQKNPTAFYLCASSIRRGVQETQYFGPGTRLLVL.

The CDR3 DNA follows: TGTGCCAGCAGCCGAGGGGGAATGGGGGACACTGAAGCTTTCTTT. This sequence encodes CASSRGGMGDTEAFF. This sequence joins TRBV6-5 and TRBJ1-1; the D gene is possibly TRBD1 (6 bases). V lost 6 bases and J lost 3, with 17 bases in between. Germline values: CDR1 MNHEY, CDR2 SVGAGI. CDR3 length: 15 amino acids.

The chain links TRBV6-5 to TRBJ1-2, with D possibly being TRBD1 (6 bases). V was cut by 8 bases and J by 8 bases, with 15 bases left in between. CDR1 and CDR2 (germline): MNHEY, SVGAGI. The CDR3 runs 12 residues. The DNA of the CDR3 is TGTGCCAGCTCTCGGGGGGCGGAGGGCTACACCTTC. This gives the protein CASSRGAEGYTF.

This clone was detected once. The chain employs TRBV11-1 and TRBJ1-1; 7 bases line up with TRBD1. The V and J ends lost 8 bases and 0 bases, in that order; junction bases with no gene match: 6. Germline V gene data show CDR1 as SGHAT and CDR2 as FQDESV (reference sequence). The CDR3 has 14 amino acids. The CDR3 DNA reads TGTGCCAGCCGAAAACAGGGGTTGAACACTGAAGCTTTCTTT. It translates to CASRKQGLNTEAFF.

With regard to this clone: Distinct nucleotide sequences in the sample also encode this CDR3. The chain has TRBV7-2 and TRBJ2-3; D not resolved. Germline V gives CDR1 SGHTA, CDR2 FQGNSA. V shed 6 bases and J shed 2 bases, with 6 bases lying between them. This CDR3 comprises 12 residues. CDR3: CASSFFTDTQYF. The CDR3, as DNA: TGTGCCAGCAGTTTCTTCACAGATACGCAGTATTTT.